This is a list of T cell receptor beta chains from one sample in a study of memory CD4+ T cells and cytomegalovirus serostatus. Method: immunoSEQ multiplex PCR; TCRdb's copy keeps in-frame clones and lacks some. In the table there are about 58,000 clones, around 82% of which are singletons. Specimen: memory CD4+ T cells from blood. These receptors were taken from an adult in good health and CMV-seronegative. Some clones in this sample may be carry-over from other donors' samples. Each CDR3 is given with its conserved first and last residue. The D gene is left open where the match is weak. For some rows the clone size is stated as once, few or many, or as a class when expanded; others skip it.

V gene: TRBV6-5; clone size: .; J gene: TRBJ2-7; D gene: TRBD1; CDR3 DNA: TGTGCCAGCAGTTACAACGGACAGGGTTCCTACGAGCAGTACTTC; CDR3 protein: CASSYNGQGSYEQYF
V gene: TRBV10-3; clone size: .; J gene: TRBJ1-2; D gene: TRBD1; CDR3 DNA: TGTGCCATCAGTGGGCTACAGGGGGGTATTCGTGGCTACACCTTC; CDR3 protein: CAISGLQGGIRGYTF
V gene: TRBV5-8; clone size: once; J gene: TRBJ2-3; D gene: .; CDR3 DNA: TGTGCCAGCAGCTTGGGACTAGGGAGCACAGATACGCAGTATTTT; CDR3 protein: CASSLGLGSTDTQYF
V gene: TRBV5-6; clone size: once; J gene: TRBJ2-7; D gene: .; CDR3 DNA: TGTGCCAGCAGCTTGGTTGAAGGGGAGCAGTACTTC; CDR3 protein: CASSLVEGEQYF
V gene: TRBV29-1; clone size: .; J gene: TRBJ2-3; D gene: TRBD1; CDR3 DNA: TGCAGCGTTGACAAGACAGGGGGAGGTGCAGATACGCAGTATTTT; CDR3 protein: CSVDKTGGGADTQYF
V gene: TRBV6-1; clone size: .; J gene: TRBJ2-4; D gene: .; CDR3 DNA: TGTGCCAGCAGTGTGACAGGATCATTATTAGCCAAAAACATTCAGTACTTC; CDR3 protein: CASSVTGSLLAKNIQYF
V gene: TRBV28; clone size: .; J gene: TRBJ2-7; D gene: .; CDR3 DNA: TGTGCCAGCAGTTTCTCTCTATCGAGGGCAGCCTACGAGCAGTACTTC; CDR3 protein: CASSFSLSRAAYEQYF
V gene: TRBV6-5; clone size: once; J gene: TRBJ2-1; D gene: .; CDR3 DNA: TGTGCCAGCAAGGGTATGAGGGAGCGGTTCTTC; CDR3 protein: CASKGMRERFF
V gene: TRBV5-4; clone size: few; J gene: TRBJ1-2; D gene: .; CDR3 DNA: TGTGCCACCCTGGGTGGTGGCTACACCTTC; CDR3 protein: CATLGGGYTF
V gene: TRBV5-1; clone size: once; J gene: TRBJ2-3; D gene: .; CDR3 DNA: TGCGCCAGCAGCTTGCCCCTAATGGACGGCACAGATACGCAGTATTTT; CDR3 protein: CASSLPLMDGTDTQYF
V gene: TRBV19; clone size: .; J gene: TRBJ2-5; D gene: TRBD1; CDR3 DNA: TGTGCCAGTAGTATAGATTGGGACAGGACCCAGTACTTC; CDR3 protein: CASSIDWDRTQYF
V gene: TRBV9; clone size: once; J gene: TRBJ1-3; D gene: .; CDR3 DNA: TGTGCCAGCGGGGGATTCGAGGGGCCAGGAAACACCATATATTTT; CDR3 protein: CASGGFEGPGNTIYF
V gene: TRBV9; clone size: .; J gene: TRBJ1-2; D gene: .; CDR3 DNA: TGTGCCAGCAGCGTCGAAGAAGGCAGAGTTGGCTACACCTTC; CDR3 protein: CASSVEEGRVGYTF
V gene: TRBV6-5; clone size: .; J gene: TRBJ2-7; D gene: .; CDR3 DNA: TGTGCCAGCAGTTTGGGGGGAGACCTCTACGAGCAGTACTTC; CDR3 protein: CASSLGGDLYEQYF
V gene: TRBV18; clone size: .; J gene: TRBJ1-4; D gene: .; CDR3 DNA: TGTGCCAGCGCCGGCGGGCTTAATGAAAAACTGTTTTTT; CDR3 protein: CASAGGLNEKLFF
V gene: TRBV5-1; clone size: once; J gene: TRBJ2-6; D gene: .; CDR3 DNA: TGCGCCAGCAGCTTGGAGGCGGGTCACTCTGGGGCCAACGTCCTGACTTTC; CDR3 protein: CASSLEAGHSGANVLTF
V gene: TRBV10-3; clone size: .; J gene: TRBJ1-5; D gene: .; CDR3 DNA: TGTGCCACCGGGACACCTAGTAGCAATCAGCCCCAGCATTTT; CDR3 protein: CATGTPSSNQPQHF
V gene: TRBV11-3; clone size: .; J gene: TRBJ2-1; D gene: .; CDR3 DNA: TGTGCCAGCAGCTTTGGGAGGGGGGCTTACAATGAGCAGTTCTTC; CDR3 protein: CASSFGRGAYNEQFF
V gene: TRBV2; clone size: .; J gene: TRBJ2-7; D gene: TRBD1; CDR3 DNA: TGTGCCAGCCGGCGACAGGGATCGTACGAGCAGTACTTC; CDR3 protein: CASRRQGSYEQYF
V gene: TRBV13; clone size: .; J gene: TRBJ1-5; D gene: .; CDR3 DNA: TGTGCCAGCAGCTTAGCAAGGAGCAATCAGCCCCAGCATTTT; CDR3 protein: CASSLARSNQPQHF
V gene: TRBV13; clone size: few; J gene: TRBJ2-5; D gene: TRBD2; CDR3 DNA: TGTGCCAGCAGCTGGGGGACTAGCGGGGGCGGAGAGACCCAGTACTTC; CDR3 protein: CASSWGTSGGGETQYF
V gene: TRBV2; clone size: .; J gene: TRBJ1-4; D gene: .; CDR3 DNA: TGTGCCAGCAGACCCGGGCGGGGGGGGGTCTATACAACTAATGAAAAACTGTTTTTT; CDR3 protein: CASRPGRGGVYTTNEKLFF
V gene: TRBV2; clone size: .; J gene: TRBJ2-2; D gene: TRBD1; CDR3 DNA: TGTGCCAGCAGGGGACAGGGGAACACCGGGGAGCTGTTTTTT; CDR3 protein: CASRGQGNTGELFF
V gene: TRBV9; clone size: .; J gene: TRBJ2-3; D gene: .; CDR3 DNA: TGTGCCAGCAGCGTAAGAGGGGGGAGCCCAGATACGCAGTATTTT; CDR3 protein: CASSVRGGSPDTQYF
V gene: TRBV28; clone size: .; J gene: TRBJ2-3; D gene: TRBD1; CDR3 DNA: TGTGCCAGCAGTTTGGGGGGGACAGGGGGCACAGATACGCAGTATTTT; CDR3 protein: CASSLGGTGGTDTQYF
V gene: TRBV30; clone size: .; J gene: TRBJ2-7; D gene: .; CDR3 DNA: TGTGCCTGCCTCGTGGACCTCGGCCGGGGGCGGGGCGAGCAGTACTTC; CDR3 protein: CACLVDLGRGRGEQYF
V gene: TRBV5-1; clone size: .; J gene: TRBJ2-3; D gene: TRBD1; CDR3 DNA: TGCGCCAGCAGCTTGGGGGACAGGGGGTCAGATACGCAGTATTTT; CDR3 protein: CASSLGDRGSDTQYF
V gene: TRBV5-8; clone size: .; J gene: TRBJ2-1; D gene: TRBD2; CDR3 DNA: TGTGCCAGCACATCACGGGGGGGCCCGAGTGAGCAGTTCTTC; CDR3 protein: CASTSRGGPSEQFF
V gene: TRBV2; clone size: .; J gene: TRBJ2-1; D gene: .; CDR3 DNA: TGTGCCAGCAGCAAGAGAGCCTACAATGAGCAGTTCTTC; CDR3 protein: CASSKRAYNEQFF
V gene: TRBV6-4; clone size: .; J gene: TRBJ2-3; D gene: .; CDR3 DNA: TGTGCCAGCAGTGGGGGGGACGACACAGATACGCAATATTTT; CDR3 protein: CASSGGDDTDTQYF
V gene: TRBV6-4; clone size: .; J gene: TRBJ1-1; D gene: .; CDR3 DNA: TGTGCCAGCAGTGACTCGACTAGCACTGAAGCTTTCTTT; CDR3 protein: CASSDSTSTEAFF
V gene: TRBV6-1; clone size: .; J gene: TRBJ1-5; D gene: .; CDR3 DNA: TGTGCCAGCAGTGAGAACAGCCCCTATAGCAATCAGCCCCAGCATTTT; CDR3 protein: CASSENSPYSNQPQHF
V gene: TRBV28; clone size: once; J gene: TRBJ1-2; D gene: .; CDR3 DNA: TGTGCCAGCATCTCCGGGACTTGGGCTGGCTACACCTTC; CDR3 protein: CASISGTWAGYTF
V gene: TRBV11-3; clone size: .; J gene: TRBJ2-2; D gene: TRBD1; CDR3 DNA: TGTGCCAGCAGCTCCGCGGACAGGGGGTACACCGGGGAGCTGTTTTTT; CDR3 protein: CASSSADRGYTGELFF
V gene: TRBV5-1; clone size: .; J gene: TRBJ2-5; D gene: TRBD1; CDR3 DNA: TGCGCCAGCAGCCCCCGGACAGGGATCCAAGAGACCCAGTACTTC; CDR3 protein: CASSPRTGIQETQYF
V gene: TRBV28; clone size: .; J gene: TRBJ2-3; D gene: TRBD2; CDR3 DNA: TGTGCCAGCAGTTACGGGACTAGCGGGAGGGCAGATACGCAGTATTTT; CDR3 protein: CASSYGTSGRADTQYF
V gene: TRBV27; clone size: .; J gene: TRBJ1-1; D gene: TRBD1; CDR3 DNA: TGTGCCAGCAGTTCCTACAGGGGTGGCACTGAAGCTTTCTTT; CDR3 protein: CASSSYRGGTEAFF
V gene: TRBV2; clone size: .; J gene: TRBJ1-5; D gene: .; CDR3 DNA: TGTGCCAGCAGTGAAGAAAGGGCGAACAATCAGCCCCAGCATTTT; CDR3 protein: CASSEERANNQPQHF
V gene: TRBV18; clone size: .; J gene: TRBJ1-6; D gene: .; CDR3 DNA: TGTGCCAGCTCACCCTCGGATCTGGGTTCACCCCTCCACTTT; CDR3 protein: CASSPSDLGSPLHF
V gene: TRBV5-6; clone size: few; J gene: TRBJ1-5; D gene: .; CDR3 DNA: TGTGCCAGCAGCATAGGGGATCAGCCCCAGCATTTT; CDR3 protein: CASSIGDQPQHF
V gene: TRBV7-3; clone size: few; J gene: TRBJ2-1; D gene: .; CDR3 DNA: TGTGCCAGCAGCTTAGATCCAGGCGGTGAGCAGTTCTTC; CDR3 protein: CASSLDPGGEQFF